This is a list of T cell receptor beta chains from one sample in a study of breast tumors, draining lymph nodes, adjacent tissues. TCRdb re-called the multiplex PCR reads with MiXCR, one entry per CDR3 protein. The sample includes 270,000 or so distinct CDR3 sequences, over 25% of them seen just once. The sequenced sample was axillary lymph node tissue. These receptors were taken from a female donor with breast cancer. Some clones in this sample may be carry-over from other donors' samples. CDR3s include the opening cysteine and the closing phenylalanine or tryptophan. D genes are given only for firm matches. For some rows the clone size is stated as once, few or many, or as a class when expanded; others skip it.

D gene | J gene | V gene | clone size | CDR3 DNA | CDR3 protein
- | TRBJ2-1 | TRBV7-9 | many | TGTGCCAGCAGCTTAGGATTTACAGCAGACAATGAGCAGTTCTTC | CASSLGFTADNEQFF
- | TRBJ2-3 | TRBV7-6 | many | TGTGCCAGCAGCTTGGGGGCCTTCGGCACAGATACGCAGTATTTT | CASSLGAFGTDTQYF
TRBD1 | TRBJ1-2 | TRBV7-9 | many | TGTGCCAGCAGCTTAGGACAGGGAGTACACTATGGCTACACCTTC | CASSLGQGVHYGYTF
TRBD2 | TRBJ2-3 | TRBV10-3 | many | TGTGCCATCAGTGAGTCAGGACTAGCCAAGACCACAGATACGCAGTATTTT | CAISESGLAKTTDTQYF
- | TRBJ2-1 | TRBV7-3 | many | TGTGCCAGCAGCCGGGAGCCAGGACTAAATATCTACAATGAGCAGTTCTTC | CASSREPGLNIYNEQFF
TRBD2 | TRBJ2-1 | TRBV19 | - | TGTGCCAGTAGTATAGAGGCTAGCGGGAGTTCCTACAATGAGCAGTTCTTC | CASSIEASGSSYNEQFF
- | TRBJ1-5 | TRBV12-3/TRBV12-4 | few | TGTGCCAGCTCCTCTGGGGTTTGCCACACTCATGATGCACTGTGTAGCAATCAGCCCCAGCATTTT | CASSSGVCHTHDALCSNQPQHF
- | TRBJ1-4 | TRBV30 | many | TGTGCCTGGCGCCCAATGGGGGGAAAACTGTTTTTT | CAWRPMGGKLFF
TRBD1 | TRBJ2-7 | TRBV24-1 | many | TGTGCCACCAGTGCCCTAACCGGGACAGGGGCCTACGAGCAGTACTTC | CATSALTGTGAYEQYF
- | TRBJ1-3 | TRBV27 | - | TGTGCCAGCAGTTTGAGAGGTAGCTCTGGAAACACCATATATTTT | CASSLRGSSGNTIYF
- | TRBJ1-2 | TRBV28 | many | TGTGCCAGCAGAACCACCTATGGCTACACCTTC | CASRTTYGYTF
TRBD1 | TRBJ1-5 | TRBV20-1 | many | TGCAGTGCCTTACCCAGGACAGGCTTTGATCAGCCCCAGCATTTT | CSALPRTGFDQPQHF
- | TRBJ1-2 | TRBV6-1 | few | TGTGCCAGCAGTCGACGGACAGCGAACTATGGCTACACCTTC | CASSRRTANYGYTF
TRBD2 | TRBJ2-6 | TRBV12-3/TRBV12-4 | - | TGTGCCAGCAGTTTAAGGGTAGCGGGGGCCTACGTCCTGACTTTC | CASSLRVAGAYVLTF
TRBD1 | TRBJ1-5 | TRBV5-1 | many | TGCGCCAGCAGTCAGGGGGGGGGCCAGCCCCAGCATTTT | CASSQGGGQPQHF
TRBD2 | TRBJ2-7 | TRBV5-4 | many | TGTGCCAGCAGCTTAAGGGGAGGGCCTGGGTACGAGCAGTACTTC | CASSLRGGPGYEQYF
- | TRBJ1-5 | TRBV20-1 | many | TGCAGTGCTAGAGAGGCAACCGGGCATCAGCCCCAGCATTTT | CSAREATGHQPQHF
- | TRBJ1-2 | TRBV14 | many | TGTGCCAGCAGCCAAACAGGAGGAGCTAACTATGGCTACACCTTC | CASSQTGGANYGYTF
TRBD2 | TRBJ2-7 | TRBV20-1 | - | TGCAGTGCTATAATAGCTAGCGGGATAACCGAGCAGTACTTC | CSAIIASGITEQYF
- | TRBJ1-3 | TRBV5-1 | - | TGCGCCAGCAGCTTGAGGGTCGGCGGAAACACCATATACTTT | CASSLRVGGNTIYF
- | TRBJ2-3 | TRBV7-3 | many | TGTGCCAGCAGCCCGCCGACCGACCAGGGCTTTACGCAGTATTTT | CASSPPTDQGFTQYF
- | TRBJ2-7 | TRBV6-2/TRBV6-3 | few | TGTGCCAGCAGTCACTCGTCCGGGACGCCGTACTTC | CASSHSSGTPYF
- | TRBJ1-4 | TRBV18 | - | TGTGCCAGCTCCCAGGGAATCCCCTCTCCAAATGAAAAACTGTTTTTT | CASSQGIPSPNEKLFF
TRBD2 | TRBJ2-3 | TRBV10-3 | many | TGTGCCACCGTGCGCACCGGGACTAGCGACCTGGACACAGATACGCAGTATTTT | CATVRTGTSDLDTDTQYF
- | TRBJ2-7 | TRBV7-9 | many | TGTGCCAGCAGCCCCTCGGCACGGTTTGGCGAGCAGTACTTC | CASSPSARFGEQYF
TRBD1 | TRBJ2-7 | TRBV7-2 | many | TGTGCCAGCAGCACGACAGGGACCGAGCAGTACTTC | CASSTTGTEQYF